One and the same sample provided the 27 T cell receptor beta chains below, sequenced in a study of T cells in women clearing cervical HPV infection listed by TCRdb under 2018. Library creation used the immunoSEQ multiplex PCR assay. TCRdb took this table from immuneACCESS and kept in-frame rearrangements with V and J called. Such tables lack part of the clones; where checked against another copy, unresolved V genes explain under half of the gap, and the rest is unexplained. The sample's table lists a count of 39,000 or so clones. The leading ten clones occupy 6.4% of the sample. The sample was blood buffy coat. These receptors were taken from a woman between 18 and 69 years old with a cervical HPV16 infection that either progressed to CIN3+ or cleared (not recorded which).

As to this clone: Coverage ceases 3 residues before the CDR3 finishes, and the germline J gene fills in the end. This rearrangement joins TRBV18 to TRBJ1-2, with D hard to call. The CDR3 consists of 17 residues. Germline V CDR1 and CDR2: KGHSH, LQKENI. CDR3 sequence reads: CASSPRGGSGDYNDYTF. The CDR3 bases that were read are TGTGCCAGCTCACCACGGGGTGGTAGCGGGGATTACAATGAC.

Remarks on this clone: The DNA ends 3 residues before the CDR3 does, and the rest of the CDR3 is filled in from the germline J gene. The gene calls are TRBV7-9 and TRBJ1-6, with D possibly being TRBD1 (5 bases). The CDR3 runs to 15 residues. Germline CDR1 and CDR2: SEHNR and FQNEAQ (reference sequence). With 5 bases removed from V and 10 bases from J, the gap between germline ends came to 18 bases. CDR3 DNA, as far as it was read: TGTGCCAGCAGCCTCCAGGGCGGGGGTGGGTCACCC. The encoded protein is CASSLQGGGGSP. The CDR3 in its entirety is CASSLQGGGGSPLHF.

About this clone: Read data end 3 residues before the CDR3 end; the end is taken from the germline J gene. The V gene is TRBV11-2, the J gene TRBJ1-1, with a tentative D call TRBD1 (5 bases). CDR1 is SGHAT, CDR2 FQNNGV, per germline. V lost 4 bases to trimming and J lost 0 bases, with 6 bases between them. The CDR3 is made up of 13 amino acids. CDR3 protein: CASSWGVNTEAFF. CDR3 DNA, as far as it was read: TGTGCCAGCAGCTGGGGGGTGAACACTGAA.

Remarks on this clone: The read is 3 residues too short to cover the CDR3 end, so that end is filled in from the germline J gene. The chain uses TRBV12-5 and TRBJ1-1; tentative D call: TRBD1 (5 bases). Germline CDR1 reads LGHNT; CDR2 reads FRNRAP. The CDR3 has 16 residues. Trimming took off 7 bases at V and 4 bases at J, with 22 bases between the two ends. CDR3 region: CASAPGGGVGGTEAFF. Incomplete CDR3 DNA: TGTGCTAGTGCCCCCGGGGGAGGGGTGGGGGGCACTGAA. Variable domain in full (rest from reference TRBV12-5 and TRBJ1-1): DARVTQTPRHKVTEMGQEVTMRCQPILGHNTVFWYRQTMMQGLELLAYFRNRAPLDDSGMPKDRFSAEMPDATLATLKIQPSEPRDSAVYFCASAPGGGVGGTEAFFGQGTRLTVV.

On this clone itself: The read comes to an end 3 residues before the CDR3 does, leaving the germline J gene to fill in the end. The rearrangement joins TRBV2 to TRBJ1-4, with D possibly TRBD1 on 6 matching bases. CDR1 is SNHLY and CDR2 is FYNNEI in the germline V gene. CDR3 length: 13 residues. V lost 5 bases to trimming and J lost 4 bases, with 8 bases between them. The DNA read from the CDR3 is TGTGCCAGCAGTAAACAGGGTAATGAAAAA. Amino acid sequence: CASSKQGNEK. The CDR3 in full is CASSKQGNEKLFF.

Regarding this clone: The CDR3 end is not reached by the read, which stops 3 residues before it; the germline J gene fills it in. The V call is TRBV18, the J call TRBJ1-2; 7 nucleotides line up with TRBD1. The V gene's germline CDR1 is KGHSH and CDR2 LQKENI. The CDR3 is made up of 14 amino acids. CDR3 DNA, as far as it was read: TGTGCCAGCTCACCGGGACAGCATGGTTCTGAC. Residues: CASSPGQHGSD. The whole CDR3 sequence reads CASSPGQHGSDYTF.

With regard to this clone: Read coverage stops 3 residues before the CDR3 terminus; the germline J gene supplies the remainder. The chain has TRBV7-3 and TRBJ1-5; D ambiguous. Germline V gene sequence: CDR1 SGHTA, CDR2 FQGTGA. CDR3 length equals 13 residues. Trimming stripped 2 bases from V and 7 bases from J, with 9 bases between. The sequenced CDR3 bases are TGTGCCAGCAGCTTATGGCACGGGCAGCCC. Translating gives CASSLWHGQP. In full, the CDR3 reads CASSLWHGQPQHF.

In regard to this clone: The CDR3 is cut off 3 residues early in the read; its end comes from the germline J gene. The rearrangement links TRBV6-8 to TRBJ2-5; D might be TRBD1 (6 bases). This CDR3 is built from 15 residues. The germline CDR1 and CDR2 sequences are MNHGY and SAAAGT. Trimming cost V 0 bases and J 4 bases, with 12 bases left between them. The DNA read from the CDR3 is TGTGCCAGCAGTTACTCGAGTCAGGGGACAGAGACC. Amino acid sequence: CASSYSSQGTET. The complete CDR3 protein is CASSYSSQGTETQYF.

Details on this clone: The read terminates 3 residues before the CDR3 end, so the remaining end is supplied by the germline J gene. The chain couples TRBV20-1 to TRBJ1-5; 10 bases line up with TRBD1. Unmatched junction bases numbered 7, after V lost 4 bases and J lost 7 bases. This CDR3 is built from 14 residues. Germline lookup yields CDR1 DFQATT and CDR2 SNEGSKA (reference sequence). CDR3 region: CSATPGTGEQPQHF. Partial CDR3 DNA: TGCAGTGCTACCCCCGGGACAGGGGAACAGCCC.

As regards this clone: The read gets to within 3 residues of the CDR3 end, and the germline J gene fills in the rest. The chain employs TRBV5-1 and TRBJ1-1; 10 bases are a match to TRBD1. V was clipped by 0 bases and J by 7 bases; unmatched bases: 6. Germline loops: CDR1 SGHRS, CDR2 YFSETQ. The CDR3 sequence is 15 residues long. The CDR3: CASSLGTGTGVEAFF. Partial CDR3 DNA: TGCGCCAGCAGCTTGGGTACGGGGACAGGGGTTGAA.

Note on this clone: The read finishes 3 residues shy of the CDR3 end, and the germline J gene is used to complete it. This rearrangement joins TRBV19 to TRBJ2-7; 10 bases fit TRBD1. CDR3 size: 15 residues. CDR1 is LNHDA and CDR2 is SQIVND in the germline V gene (reference sequence). V was clipped by 6 bases and J by 5 bases; unmatched bases: 10. The CDR3 is CASRKGTGDYNEQYF. The sequenced CDR3 bases are TGTGCCAGTAGGAAAGGGACAGGGGATTATAACGAG.

Concerning this clone: The read gets to within 3 residues of the CDR3 end, and the germline J gene fills in the rest. This chain uses TRBV10-3 with TRBJ1-1; D possibly corresponds to TRBD1 (5 bases). The CDR3 extends over 12 amino acids. Germline assignment: CDR1 ENHRY and CDR2 SYGVKD. Trimming pared 5 bases from V and 7 bases from J, leaving 11 bases between. The sequenced CDR3 bases are TGTGCCATCAGTTCGGGGGGAGTTGAA. Amino acids: CAISSGGVE. The complete CDR3 sequence is CAISSGGVEAFF.

Worth noting for this clone: Read sequence stops 3 residues before the CDR3 end, and the germline J gene provides the missing end. The chain links TRBV7-9 to TRBJ2-1; 7 bases are a match to TRBD1. V shed 4 bases and J 5 bases; nucleotides not matched to a gene: 5. CDR3 length: 14 residues. The V gene's germline CDR1 is SEHNR and CDR2 FQNEAQ (reference sequence). CDR3 bases read: TGTGCCAGCAGCTCAGACAGGGTGGACAATGAG. This gives the protein CASSSDRVDNE. The entire CDR3 reads CASSSDRVDNEQFF. Complete variable domain (other parts from reference TRBV7-9 and TRBJ2-1): DTGVSQNPRHKITKRGQNVTFRCDPISEHNRLYWYRQTLGQGPEFLTYFQNEAQLEKSRLLSDRFSAERPKGSFSTLEIQRTEQGDSAMYLCASSSDRVDNEQFFGPGTRLTVL.

Worth noting for this clone: The read is 3 residues too short to cover the CDR3 end, so that end is filled in from the germline J gene. The rearrangement uses TRBV7-6 and TRBJ2-5, with 12 bases aligning to TRBD2. This CDR3 has 18 residues. V lost 2 bases to trimming and J lost 2 bases; unmatched junction nucleotides: 9. CDR1 is SGHVS, CDR2 FNYEAQ, per germline. Partial CDR3 DNA: TGTGCCAGCAGCTTAATCCCTAGCGGGGGGGCTCGGCAAGAGACC. Protein sequence: CASSLIPSGGARQET. The CDR3 in its entirety is CASSLIPSGGARQETQYF.

The CDR3 region is CASSPRTQGMGETQYF. The sequenced part of the CDR3 DNA is TGTGCCAGCTCACCACGTACACAGGGGATGGGAGAGACG. The J gene is TRBJ2-3, the V gene TRBV18, with TRBD1 matching over 7 bases. The sequenced fragment ends 3 residues before the CDR3 boundary, so the rest is inferred from the germline J gene. The germline V gene encodes CDR1 KGHSH and CDR2 LQKENI. This CDR3 region has 16 residues.

The CDR3 DNA, read in part, is TGTGCCTTCGAGACAGGGTACGGC. This sequence encodes CAFETGYG. The CDR3, in full, reads CAFETGYGYTF. This sequence joins TRBV30 and TRBJ1-2; the match to TRBD1 covers 7 bases. Sequencing ends 3 residues short of the CDR3 end; the germline J gene provides the rest. Germline CDR1 GTSNPN, CDR2 SVGIG (reference sequence). The CDR3 runs 11 residues.

As regards this clone: With the read ending 3 residues before the CDR3 end, the germline J gene is used to fill in that end. The gene calls are TRBV19 and TRBJ2-3; tentative D call: TRBD2 (6 bases). The CDR3 consists of 15 residues. Trimming shortened V by 5 bases and J by 2 bases, and 14 bases separated the two germline ends. From germline, CDR1 is LNHDA and CDR2 SQIVND (reference sequence). CDR3 region: CASSVRSGTTDTQYF. The CDR3 bases that were read are TGTGCCAGTAGTGTCCGTAGCGGAACCACAGATACG.

To note about this clone: The read stops 3 residues short of the end of the CDR3; the missing end is completed from the germline J gene. The chain has TRBV5-1 and TRBJ2-2, with D unresolved. The CDR3 is 15 residues long. CDR1 SGHRS and CDR2 YFSETQ come from the germline V gene. The sequenced CDR3 bases are TGCGCCAGCAGCTTGGATCCGGCAACTAATGAAAAG. Protein: CASSLDPATNEK. The whole CDR3 sequence is CASSLDPATNEKLFF.

To note about this clone: The CDR3 extends 3 residues past the end of the read, so its final part is completed from the germline J gene. This rearrangement joins TRBV5-4 to TRBJ2-3, with a possible D match to TRBD1 (6 bases). With 2 bases removed from V and 3 bases from J, the gap between germline ends came to 10 bases. The CDR3 has 14 amino acids. Per the germline V gene, CDR1 is SGHNT and CDR2 is YYREEE (reference sequence). Incomplete CDR3 DNA: TGTGCCAGCAGCTTCCAGGGGTTGACAGATACG. Residues: CASSFQGLTDT. The complete CDR3 protein is CASSFQGLTDTQYF.

In regard to this clone: The DNA ends 3 residues before the CDR3 does, and the rest of the CDR3 is filled in from the germline J gene. The rearrangement joins TRBV5-1 to TRBJ1-1; the D gene is possibly TRBD1 (5 bases). V was cut by 5 bases and J by 6 bases, with 23 bases left in between. The germline V gene has CDR1 SGHRS and CDR2 YFSETQ. This CDR3 contains 16 residues. The DNA read from the CDR3 is TGCGCCAGCAGTGACGGGATGGCCTTCTGGGGGGCTGAA. It codes for CASSDGMAFWGAE. The entire CDR3 is CASSDGMAFWGAEAFF.

In regard to this clone: The read halts 3 residues ahead of the CDR3 end, with the missing end drawn from the germline J gene. This chain uses TRBV7-6 with TRBJ2-5; 13 nucleotides line up with TRBD2. Losses at the gene ends were 4 bases for V and 4 bases for J; bases not matched to a gene: 12. This CDR3 is 18 amino acids long. CDR1 is SGHVS, CDR2 FNYEAQ, per germline. The CDR3 region is CASSSGGLAGPRRETQYF. CDR3 bases read: TGTGCCAGCAGCTCAGGGGGACTAGCGGGACCCAGGCGAGAGACC.

Details on this clone: The junction departs from germline at one end; a sequencing error may be responsible. Read data end 3 residues before the CDR3 end; the end is taken from the germline J gene. J is TRBJ2-7 and V is TRBV7-9; D is tentatively TRBD1 or TRBD2 (9 bases each). Germline V lookup: CDR1 SEHNR, CDR2 FQNEAQ (reference sequence). CDR3 length equals 15 residues. This CDR3 is CASSLAGQGPHEQYF. CDR3 bases read: TGTGCCAGCAGCCTAGCGGGACAGGGTCCCCACGAG. Full variable domain (missing parts from reference TRBV7-9 and TRBJ2-7): DTGVSQNPRHKITKRGQNVTFRCDPISEHNRLYWYRQTLGQGPEFLTYFQNEAQLEKSRLLSDRFSAERPKGSFSTLEIQRTEQGDSAMYLCASSLAGQGPHEQYFGPGTRLTVT.

Remarks on this clone: The CDR3 end is not reached by the read, which stops 3 residues before it; the germline J gene fills it in. The chain links TRBV19 to TRBJ1-2; no reliable D call. Looked up from germline, CDR1 is LNHDA and CDR2 is SQIVND (reference sequence). The CDR3 is 16 residues long. CDR3 DNA, as far as it was read: TGTGCCAGTAGTATACCTCGGGGTAGCGCGGTCTACGAC. Residues: CASSIPRGSAVYD. The complete CDR3 sequence is CASSIPRGSAVYDYTF. Full variable domain (outside the CDR3, taken from reference TRBV19 and TRBJ1-2): DGGITQSPKYLFRKEGQNVTLSCEQNLNHDAMYWYRQDPGQGLRLIYYSQIVNDFQKGDIAEGYSVSREKKESFPLTVTSAQKNPTAFYLCASSIPRGSAVYDYTFGSGTRLTVV.

About this clone: Read sequence stops 3 residues before the CDR3 end, and the germline J gene provides the missing end. V and J are TRBV6-2 or TRBV6-3 and TRBJ1-1; TRBD1 might be the D (6 bases). In germline, CDR1 is MNHEY, CDR2 SVGEGT. The CDR3 is 13 residues long. The CDR3 bases that were read are TGTGCCAGCAGCTCCAACAGGGTAGGACTT. Translating gives CASSSNRVGL. The whole CDR3 protein reads CASSSNRVGLAFF.

Comment on this clone: Sequencing ends 3 residues short of the CDR3 end; the germline J gene provides the rest. V is TRBV7-6 and J is TRBJ2-1; 9 bases line up with TRBD2. The CDR3 totals 15 residues. Germline-derived CDR1 and CDR2 are SGHVS and FNYEAQ. V was clipped by 5 bases and J by 6 bases; unmatched bases: 8. The CDR3: CASSTGTSPSNEQFF. The DNA read from the CDR3 is TGTGCCAGCAGCACCGGGACTAGCCCATCCAATGAG.

The sequenced part of the CDR3 DNA is TGTGCCAGCAGCTTTACCTCAGTGGTCAATGAG. Its protein is CASSFTSVVNE. The whole CDR3 region reads CASSFTSVVNEQFF. The chain combines TRBV5-5 with TRBJ2-1; no definite D call. Read data end 3 residues before the CDR3 end; the end is taken from the germline J gene. Deletions cut 2 bases from V and 6 bases from J, with 12 bases between. The germline gives CDR1 SGHKS, CDR2 YYEKEE (reference sequence). The CDR3 runs 14 residues.

About this clone itself: Coverage ceases 3 residues before the CDR3 finishes, and the germline J gene fills in the end. V is TRBV19 and J is TRBJ2-2, with D perhaps TRBD1 (6 bases). CDR3 length: 15 amino acids. Germline CDR1 and CDR2: LNHDA and SQIVND (reference sequence). The covered CDR3 bases are TGTGCCAGTAGTATAGTGCAGGGGTATAATTCACCG. Translation: CASSIVQGYNSP. The entire CDR3 protein is CASSIVQGYNSPLFF. The whole variable domain, filled in from reference TRBV19 and TRBJ2-2, reads DGGITQSPKYLFRKEGQNVTLSCEQNLNHDAMYWYRQDPGQGLRLIYYSQIVNDFQKGDIAEGYSVSREKKESFPLTVTSAQKNPTAFYLCASSIVQGYNSPLFFGEGSRLTVL.